This T cell receptor beta chain was documented in a study of blood T cell repertoires in COVID-19. Study-level information: The cDNA or gDNA used as material had been derived from T cells, B-cell-depleted T cells, or PBMCs.

Clinical history reported by participants formed the basis on which cohorts were assigned. Contact with a PCR-confirmed or clinician-diagnosed COVID-19 case occurred within 2 weeks of entry. Germline CDR1 reads SGDLS; CDR2 reads YYNGEE. Unmatched junction bases numbered 2, after V lost 0 bases and J lost 0 bases. CDR3 size: 16 residues. Original methodology: Nucleated cell number was recorded as an estimate derived from reference gene primer amplification. Generated by immunoSEQ multiplex PCR, the TCRdb table keeps only in-frame clones and is missing some. V and J calls and clone size follow that table, whereas D and trimming were derived from the DNA. The data contain about 64,000 clones, just over 70% of them singletons. This clone has more than one count but fewer than ten.

J is TRBJ1-1 and V is TRBV9; TRBD1 aligns across 10 bases. The TCR originated in an older woman who had been exposed to COVID-19. Sample: PBMCs or T cells enriched from blood (not recorded which). The CDR3 protein is CASSVAGQGMNTEAFF. CDR3 DNA sequence: TGTGCCAGCAGCGTAGCGGGACAGGGGATGAACACTGAAGCTTTCTTT.